Given below is one T cell receptor (beta chain) in context. The antigen is unknown. CDR1 and CDR2 from the germline V gene are SGHVS and FQNEAQ. The CDR3 consists of 14 residues. V was pared by 1 base and J by 7 bases, with 14 bases between. The data were obtained in a study of graft-versus-host responses after intestinal transplantation. Study in general: The transplants performed in recipients were multivisceral, liver-intestinal, or isolated intestinal. Recipients uniformly received anti-thymocyte globulin induction, followed by tacrolimus and steroids for about 3 years.

Study-wide results and limits: Allografts from individuals with graft-donor T cell macrochimerism displayed high graft-versus-host to host-versus-graft clonal ratios.

Clones were sequenced by immunoSEQ multiplex PCR, and TCRdb holds only the in-frame ones, with some missing. The data show under 90,000 clones, 90% seen once. The receptor's source is a human donor who was the organ donor for an intestinal transplant. The rearrangement links TRBV7-8 to TRBJ2-7; no clear D gene. Material: unstimulated CD8+ T cells sorted from spleen or lymph node cells, obtained before transplant. The CDR3 loop reads CASSLEWAPQEQYV. CDR3 coding DNA: TGTGCCAGCAGCTTAGAGTGGGCCCCGCAAGAGCAGTACGTC.